This TCR beta chain is from a study of human T cells and chemical hapten exposure. Time point meaning: patch test 2, 6 weeks after DPC sensitization. Regarding treatment: therapeutic diphenylcyclopropenone sensitization with weekly scalp DPC. It was from unfractionated whole blood that total RNA was extracted. From the RACE reads, TCRdb called clonotypes with MiXCR, one entry per CDR3 protein. The sample records about 42,000 distinct CDR3 sequences, roughly a tenth being singletons. The table lists this clonotype with many counts. This specimen consisted of whole blood, obtained in connection with sensitization to the hapten diphenylcyclopropenone (DPC). The TCR was taken from a woman in her twenties or thirties with alopecia areata. Some clones in this sample may be carry-over from other donors' samples.

The CDR3 region has the DNA TGTGCCAGCAGTTTCCGACTGGGGGACAGTGATACGAATAGCAATCAGCCCCAGCATTTT. As protein: CASSFRLGDSDTNSNQPQHF. The chain employs TRBV12-3 or TRBV12-4 and TRBJ1-5; 7 positions match TRBD1. V shed 3 bases, J shed 0 bases, and the junction held 17 bases outside the gene matches. This CDR3 has 20 residues.